The T cell receptor (beta chain) under discussion was sequenced for a study of blood T cell repertoires in COVID-19. On the study more broadly: Sources were T cells, B-cell-depleted T cells, or PBMCs; the material itself was cDNA or gDNA.

CDR3 length: 15 amino acids. Germline V gene sequence: CDR1 LGHDT, CDR2 YNNKEL (reference sequence). Trimming took 2 bases from V and 2 from J, leaving 9 bases between them. Authors' data handling: The authors estimated nucleated cell counts from reference gene primer amplification. Produced via immunoSEQ multiplex PCR; TCRdb's table is partial and in-frame only. That table supplies the V and J calls and clone size; D and trimming were determined from the DNA. Here the sample spans about 480,000 clones, 88% being singletons. Those enrolled, adults aged about 18 to 89 years, came from about 24 US areas. In assigning cohorts, the study relied on participant-reported clinical history.

This sequence originates from an older woman who had recovered from COVID-19. J is TRBJ2-2 and V is TRBV3-1 (or the pseudogene TRBV3-2); D might be TRBD2 (5 bases). The material sequenced was PBMCs or T cells enriched from blood (not recorded which). In nucleotides, the CDR3 is TGTGCCAGCAGCCAATATAGACTAAACACCGGGGAGCTGTTTTTT. It codes for CASSQYRLNTGELFF.